This T cell receptor beta chain stems from a study of T-cell reconstitution after alpha-beta-depleted transplantation in children. Study results and limitations: Several hundred expanded graft clones reportedly gave rise to the alpha-beta T cells present about two months after transplant. Surviving recipient T cells and thymic progenitors accounted for the high day-60 TCRbeta diversity observed in some patients. Among T cells one year after transplant, newly produced cells accounted for most counts and diversity.

This CDR3 comprises 17 residues. V was trimmed by 5 bases and J by 0 bases, leaving 17 bases between them. Germline loops: CDR1 MNHNS, CDR2 SASEGT. For TCRbeta, the library was prepared with unique molecular identifiers. One entry per CDR3 protein, called by TCRdb with MiXCR from the PCR reads. The table has around 450,000 distinct CDR3 sequences, approximately 42% seen once; the top ten hold under 35%. This clonotype was detected only a few times. The antigen is unknown. This sequence was found in a girl aged 2-10 years with aplastic anemia, due to receive a stem cell transplant. The sequencing here drew on PBMCs, taken before TCRalphabeta/CD19-depleted stem cell transplant. The gene calls are TRBV6-1 and TRBJ2-1; D is ambiguous. CDR3 sequence: CASSQTGPASSYNEQFF. Here the CDR3 DNA reads TGTGCCAGCAGTCAAACCGGCCCGGCAAGCTCCTACAATGAGCAGTTCTTC.